The rows below give T cell receptor beta chains drawn from one sample of a study of CD8 T cells in Susac syndrome. TCRdb processed the immunoSEQ multiplex PCR reads anew with MiXCR; each CDR3 protein has one entry. There are under 200,000 distinct CDR3 sequences in the sample; 90% to 95% occur only once, and about 0.15% lies in the top ten. The specimen sequenced was CD8+ T cells from PBMCs. The receptor set was obtained from a human donor with multiple sclerosis. The CDR3 runs from the conserved cysteine through the conserved F or W. Each record gives: CDR3 DNA, CDR3 protein, J gene, D gene, clone size, V gene. A D gene is named only where the DNA matches it firmly. Clone size is not always given. Where it is, it says once, few, many or a class for expanded clones.

DNA: TGTGCCAGTACGGGACTTAACTATGGCTACACCTTC; CDR3: CASTGLNYGYTF; J: TRBJ1-2; D: NA; size: NA; V: TRBV19
DNA: TGTGCCAGCAGTTTCTTTAAGAACTACGAGCAGTACTTC; CDR3: CASSFFKNYEQYF; J: TRBJ2-7; D: NA; size: NA; V: TRBV27
DNA: TGTGCCAGCAGCTCGAGAGGGGACTTCTACAATGAGCAGTTCTTC; CDR3: CASSSRGDFYNEQFF; J: TRBJ2-1; D: NA; size: NA; V: TRBV13
DNA: TGTGCCAGCAAGGGCACCACCTTCTACGAGCAGTACTTC; CDR3: CASKGTTFYEQYF; J: TRBJ2-7; D: NA; size: NA; V: TRBV2
DNA: TGCGCCAGCAGCTTATGGGACGGCGACTACGAGCAGTACTTC; CDR3: CASSLWDGDYEQYF; J: TRBJ2-7; D: NA; size: NA; V: TRBV5-1
DNA: TGTGCCAGCAGCCAAGCTACGCGCTACAATGAGCAGTTCTTC; CDR3: CASSQATRYNEQFF; J: TRBJ2-1; D: NA; size: NA; V: TRBV3-1
DNA: TGCGCCAGCAGCCAAGACGGGGGGACTAGCGGGAGGGCGGATGAGCAGTTCTTC; CDR3: CASSQDGGTSGRADEQFF; J: TRBJ2-1; D: TRBD2; size: NA; V: TRBV4-1
DNA: TGCGCCAGCAGCCGCGAACCGGGGAGCACCGGGGAGCTGTTTTTT; CDR3: CASSREPGSTGELFF; J: TRBJ2-2; D: NA; size: NA; V: TRBV4-1
DNA: TGTGCCAGCAGCCCCGGGACTAGCGAAACCAATGAGCAGTTCTTC; CDR3: CASSPGTSETNEQFF; J: TRBJ2-1; D: TRBD2; size: NA; V: TRBV7-9
DNA: TGCGCCAGCAGCCCCAGGGGGGCCAAAAACATTCAGTACTTC; CDR3: CASSPRGAKNIQYF; J: TRBJ2-4; D: TRBD1; size: NA; V: TRBV5-1
DNA: TGTGCCAGCAGTGAAAACTTACCCCCCAACCCCCAGCATTTT; CDR3: CASSENLPPNPQHF; J: TRBJ1-5; D: NA; size: NA; V: TRBV2
DNA: TGTGCCAGCAGCGCGGCGGCAGGGGCGGGCGAGCAGTACTTC; CDR3: CASSAAAGAGEQYF; J: TRBJ2-7; D: NA; size: NA; V: TRBV7-9
DNA: TGTGCCAGCAGCTTGAATCTTGGCTATGGCTACACCTTC; CDR3: CASSLNLGYGYTF; J: TRBJ1-2; D: NA; size: once; V: TRBV7-9
DNA: TGTGCCAGCAGCTTAACTGACAGAGCTCGTGAAGGCTACACCTTC; CDR3: CASSLTDRAREGYTF; J: TRBJ1-2; D: NA; size: NA; V: TRBV7-9
DNA: TGTGCCAGCAGTTACTCGAGTTCGGTATCGAGCACTGAAGCTTTCTTT; CDR3: CASSYSSSVSSTEAFF; J: TRBJ1-1; D: NA; size: NA; V: TRBV6-5
DNA: TGCGCCAGCAGCGCGCAACTAGTCTCACGGGGCAATGAGCAGTTCTTC; CDR3: CASSAQLVSRGNEQFF; J: TRBJ2-1; D: NA; size: NA; V: TRBV5-1
DNA: TGTGCCTGGAGTACCTCGACTGGGACTAGCGGCAACTCCTACGAGCAGTACTTC; CDR3: CAWSTSTGTSGNSYEQYF; J: TRBJ2-7; D: TRBD2; size: NA; V: TRBV30
DNA: TGTGCCAGCAGTCCTTCCGGGACAGCATCCTACGAGCAGTACTTC; CDR3: CASSPSGTASYEQYF; J: TRBJ2-7; D: TRBD1; size: NA; V: TRBV28
DNA: TGTGCCAGCAGACCCACTAGTCCCTATGAGCAGTTCTTC; CDR3: CASRPTSPYEQFF; J: TRBJ2-1; D: NA; size: NA; V: TRBV7-8
DNA: TGTGCCAGCAGTGAAGCGGAAGGCCACCGATCCTACGAGCAGTACTTC; CDR3: CASSEAEGHRSYEQYF; J: TRBJ2-7; D: NA; size: NA; V: TRBV2
DNA: TGTGCCAGTAGTGTGACAGAGTTATATGGCTACACCTTC; CDR3: CASSVTELYGYTF; J: TRBJ1-2; D: NA; size: NA; V: TRBV19
DNA: TGTGCCAGCAGTTTATTGACACCCCTTATGAAGCGGGACTTCTACAATGAGCAGTTCTTC; CDR3: CASSLLTPLMKRDFYNEQFF; J: TRBJ2-1; D: TRBD2; size: NA; V: TRBV27
DNA: TGTGCCAGCAGCCCCCCGACAGGTTCGGGTACGCAGTATTTT; CDR3: CASSPPTGSGTQYF; J: TRBJ2-3; D: NA; size: NA; V: TRBV11-3
DNA: TGTGCCAGCAGCCAAGGGGTAGGCGGGAGCCAGCAGTACTTC; CDR3: CASSQGVGGSQQYF; J: TRBJ2-7; D: TRBD2; size: NA; V: TRBV3-1
DNA: TGTGCCAGCAGCGCGGGGACAGGGGGCCCCGAGCAGTACTTC; CDR3: CASSAGTGGPEQYF; J: TRBJ2-7; D: TRBD1; size: NA; V: TRBV9
DNA: TGCGCCAGCAGCTTGGGGCAGGCCGGCCGAGAGACCCAGTACTTC; CDR3: CASSLGQAGRETQYF; J: TRBJ2-5; D: NA; size: NA; V: TRBV5-1
DNA: TGTGCCAGCCTTACAGGGCCGGATCAGCCCCAGCATTTT; CDR3: CASLTGPDQPQHF; J: TRBJ1-5; D: NA; size: NA; V: TRBV2
DNA: TGTGCCAGCAGCGACCGAACAGGGCTGACGGAGACCCAGTACTTC; CDR3: CASSDRTGLTETQYF; J: TRBJ2-5; D: NA; size: NA; V: TRBV7-9
DNA: TGCAGCGTGCGGACAGGGGAGAGGGGCTACACCTTC; CDR3: CSVRTGERGYTF; J: TRBJ1-2; D: TRBD1; size: NA; V: TRBV29-1
DNA: TGTGCCAGCGTGGGGGAGGAGACCCAGTACTTC; CDR3: CASVGEETQYF; J: TRBJ2-5; D: NA; size: NA; V: TRBV2
DNA: TGCAGCGCCTATCCGGGCAGGACCACTGAAGCTTTCTTT; CDR3: CSAYPGRTTEAFF; J: TRBJ1-1; D: NA; size: NA; V: TRBV29-1
DNA: TGTGCCAGCGGGCTCGCTTTCCTCACAGATACGCAGTATTTT; CDR3: CASGLAFLTDTQYF; J: TRBJ2-3; D: NA; size: NA; V: TRBV28
DNA: TGTGCCAGCTCACCCGACAGGGAAAGGACCTACGAGCAGTACTTC; CDR3: CASSPDRERTYEQYF; J: TRBJ2-7; D: TRBD1; size: NA; V: TRBV18
DNA: TGCGCCAGCAGCTTTCGGGGGGGCTACTACGAGCAGTACTTC; CDR3: CASSFRGGYYEQYF; J: TRBJ2-7; D: TRBD2; size: NA; V: TRBV5-1
DNA: TGCAGCGTTGTGGAGGACATGGAGGATGGCTACACCTTC; CDR3: CSVVEDMEDGYTF; J: TRBJ1-2; D: NA; size: NA; V: TRBV29-1
DNA: TGTGCCAGCAGCCCTACCGGAGGGATTGGGAGCTCCTACAATGAGCAGTTCTTC; CDR3: CASSPTGGIGSSYNEQFF; J: TRBJ2-1; D: NA; size: NA; V: TRBV28
DNA: TGTGCCAGCAGCCTAGGCTCCAGGGAGGATCAAGAGACCCAGTACTTC; CDR3: CASSLGSREDQETQYF; J: TRBJ2-5; D: NA; size: NA; V: TRBV9
DNA: TGCAGCGTTGGGGGGGCGGGATTCCCAATGGGCTACGAGCAGTACTTC; CDR3: CSVGGAGFPMGYEQYF; J: TRBJ2-7; D: NA; size: NA; V: TRBV29-1
DNA: TGCGCCAGCAGCCTTCTTGGACGGACCGGGACTAGCGGTGGGCCCTACGAGCAGTACTTC; CDR3: CASSLLGRTGTSGGPYEQYF; J: TRBJ2-7; D: TRBD2; size: NA; V: TRBV4-1
DNA: TGTGCCAGCACCCCGGCGGGTGAAAACACCATATATTTT; CDR3: CASTPAGENTIYF; J: TRBJ1-3; D: NA; size: NA; V: TRBV28